This T cell receptor (beta chain) stems from a study of T cell responses to AZD1222 COVID-19 vaccine. Libraries were prepared by immunoSEQ multiplex PCR; TCRdb keeps only in-frame clonotypes and omits some of them. In the table there are 120,000 to 150,000 clones, roughly 89% of which are singletons. Concerning this clone itself: Its antigen remains unidentified.

CDR1 and CDR2 from the germline V gene are SGHRS and YFSETQ. Trimming removed 0 bases from V and 8 bases from J, with 8 bases in between. There are 13 residues in the CDR3. Study-wide results and limits: Just a handful of AZD1222 recipients tested seropositive at baseline. CD4 TCRs associated with vaccination spanned spike, dominating at 160-218 and 743-854.

This TCR was sampled from an adult in good health. The V call is TRBV5-1, the J call TRBJ1-4, with unresolved D. The source was peripheral blood, collected on day 0 of AZD1222 vaccination. CDR3 region: CASSLGQTEKLFF. For the CDR3, the DNA is TGCGCCAGCAGCTTGGGTCAGACGGAAAAACTGTTTTTT.